This T cell receptor (beta chain) appears in the sequencing data of a study of cytotoxic CD8 clonotypes in ibrutinib-treated CLL. This table comes from immunoSEQ multiplex PCR, and its TCRdb copy is limited to in-frame clones, with some not included. The table has 130,000 or so clones, approximately 85% seen once. The V and J ends lost 5 bases and 9 bases respectively, with 19 bases between them. This CDR3 is 14 amino acids long. In germline, CDR1 is SGHTA, CDR2 FQGNSA. The sequences come from PBMCs, collected after 24 months of ibrutinib treatment. The receptor comes from a human donor with chronic lymphocytic leukemia. V gene TRBV7-2 combines with J gene TRBJ2-5; TRBD2 might be the D (7 bases). The CDR3 region has the DNA TGTGCCAGCAGCACCCGGGGGGCGGGGAGGGCCCAGTACTTC. Translating gives CASSTRGAGRAQYF.